The T cell receptor beta chain described here comes from a study of T cells in localized non-small cell lung cancer. With regard to this clone: Its antigen is undetermined.

Study-level results: A denser population of T cells in blood accompanied longer overall survival. Adjacent lung exhibited a median of about 50 among the 100 most abundant tumor clones. Uninvolved adjacent lung showed peak T cell clonality, exceeding tumor. A single tumor region was sequenced, leaving heterogeneity possible.

Sequenced by immunoSEQ multiplex PCR; TCRdb stores in-frame clones only, minus some. The data hold around 45,000 clones, with approximately 86% observed a single time. The origin of this receptor is a man between 35 and 75 years old with stage II lung adenocarcinoma. The source was PBMCs, collected before any cancer treatment.

The CDR3 DNA sequence: TGCGCCAGCAGCGTAAACCCAGTCAACACTGAAGCTTTCTTT. This encodes CASSVNPVNTEAFF. The chain employs TRBV5-1 and TRBJ1-1; D uncertain. Looked up from germline, CDR1 is SGHRS and CDR2 is YFSETQ. Between the trimmed V and J ends, which lost 4 bases and 2 bases, there was a span of 12 bases. The CDR3 totals 14 residues.